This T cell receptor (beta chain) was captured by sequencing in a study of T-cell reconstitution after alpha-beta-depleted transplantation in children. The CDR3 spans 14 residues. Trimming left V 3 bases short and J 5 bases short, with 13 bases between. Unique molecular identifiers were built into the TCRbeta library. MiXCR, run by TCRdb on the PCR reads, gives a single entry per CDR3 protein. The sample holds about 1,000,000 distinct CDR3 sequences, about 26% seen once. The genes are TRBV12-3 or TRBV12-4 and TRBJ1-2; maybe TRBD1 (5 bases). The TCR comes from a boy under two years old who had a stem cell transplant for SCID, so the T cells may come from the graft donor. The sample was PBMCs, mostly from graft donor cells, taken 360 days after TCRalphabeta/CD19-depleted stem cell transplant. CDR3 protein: CASSFWGQNYGYTF. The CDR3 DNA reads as TGTGCCAGCAGTTTTTGGGGCCAGAATTATGGCTACACCTTC.